This TCR beta chain stems from a study of blood T cell repertoires in COVID-19. Repertoires were generated with immunoSEQ multiplex PCR, while TCRdb's copy carries only in-frame clones and drops some. The table shows roughly 100,000 clones, with 75% to 90% occurring only once. Input material: peripheral blood. The source of this sequence is a woman older than 75 with acute or convalescent COVID-19.

CDR3 amino acids: CASSLVGAGTAYGYTF. The CDR3 DNA sequence: TGTGCCAGCAGCCTAGTTGGGGCCGGGACAGCCTATGGCTACACCTTC. V is TRBV7-2 and J is TRBJ1-2, with 7 bases fitting TRBD1. Per germline, CDR1 SGHTA and CDR2 FQGNSA. V lost 5 bases to trimming and J lost 4 bases; unmatched junction nucleotides: 13. This CDR3 comprises 16 residues.